The next 28 T cell receptor beta chains were all read from a single sample in a study of T cells in Graves' hyperthyroidism and ophthalmopathy. RNA transcripts yielded amplified TCR beta CDR3 regions. TCR CDR3 underwent first-round RT-PCR with the HTBI primer set. TCRdb reprocessed the multiplex PCR reads via MiXCR and lists one record per CDR3 protein. The repertoire holds just under 750,000 distinct CDR3 sequences, with roughly 32% as singletons. Sequencing was done on a sample of blood. These receptors were obtained from a middle-aged woman with Graves' hyperthyroidism.

V usage is TRBV7-2 and J usage is TRBJ1-2, with D possibly TRBD1 on 5 matching bases. V was pared by 4 bases and J by 3 bases, with 12 bases between. Germline CDR1 and CDR2: SGHTA and FQGNSA. This CDR3 comprises 14 residues. The DNA of the CDR3 is TGTGCCAGCAGCTCAGGGTCGTCGGACTATGGCTACACCTTC. Its protein product is CASSSGSSDYGYTF.

The sample holds many counts of this clonotype. The J gene is TRBJ1-2, the V gene TRBV5-6; D is ambiguous. The CDR3 spans 12 residues. V shed 4 bases and J shed 9 bases, with 13 bases lying between them. CDR1 SGHDT and CDR2 YYEEEE come from the germline V gene. CDR3 sequence reads: CASSLPPGRYTF. The CDR3 DNA follows: TGTGCCAGCAGCCTGCCGCCTGGTCGCTACACCTTC.

The rearrangement joins TRBV12-3 or TRBV12-4 to TRBJ1-6; D remains ambiguous. CDR3 length equals 15 residues. Trimming removed 6 bases at V and 5 bases at J, with 14 bases between. CDR3 amino acids: CASRPTAMDNSPLHF. In nucleotides, the CDR3 is TGTGCCAGCAGACCAACCGCCATGGATAATTCACCCCTCCACTTT.

At least ten counts were recorded for this clonotype. This rearrangement joins TRBV7-9 to TRBJ1-1; D is unresolved. Germline V gives CDR1 SEHNR, CDR2 FQNEAQ (reference sequence). The CDR3 extends over 13 amino acids. The ends were cut back, 1 base at V and 4 bases at J, with 7 bases in the middle. The CDR3 region is CASSLEVGTEAFF. The DNA of the CDR3 is TGTGCCAGCAGCTTAGAAGTAGGCACTGAAGCTTTCTTT.

Comments on this clonotype: One end of the junction fails to match germline, which may point to a read error. This chain uses TRBV7-8 with TRBJ2-7; 10 bases line up with TRBD2. Germline loops: CDR1 SGHVS, CDR2 FQNEAQ. This CDR3 is built from 17 residues. This CDR3 is CASSQVSRTSGSYEQYF. DNA of the CDR3: TGCGCCAGCAGCCAAGTAAGTAGGACTAGCGGATCCTACGAGCAGTACTTC.

The chain has TRBV29-1 and TRBJ2-2; D might be TRBD1 or TRBD2, each matching 6 bases. The CDR3 extends over 15 amino acids. In germline, CDR1 is SQVTM, CDR2 ANQGSEA. V was clipped by 1 base and J by 1 base, with 10 bases between them. CDR3 protein: CSVEVGGGNTGELFF. The DNA for the CDR3 is TGCAGCGTTGAAGTTGGAGGGGGGAACACCGGGGAGCTGTTTTTT.

This clonotype was seen ten or more times. V usage is TRBV7-2 and J usage is TRBJ2-7, with D possibly TRBD1 on 6 matching bases. The CDR3 loop spans 13 amino acids. The V gene lost 5 bases and the J gene lost 4 bases, with 12 bases spanning the gap. Germline V gene lookup returns CDR1 SGHTA and CDR2 FQGNSA. CDR3 DNA: TGTGCCAGCAGCGGCAGGGGATATTACGAGCAGTACTTC. Translated: CASSGRGYYEQYF.

Comment on this clonotype: A much bigger clone sits one base away, suggesting this may be a read error. The V and J genes are TRBV7-2 and TRBJ1-1; D uncertain. The germline V gene encodes CDR1 SGHTA and CDR2 FQGNSA. CDR3 length: 14 amino acids. CDR3 loop: CASSTPTENTAAFF. The CDR3 nucleotides read TGTGCCAGCAGCACCCCCACAGAGAACACTGCAGCTTTCTTT.

On this clonotype itself: One base away lies a much larger clone, so this may be a sequencing read error. The chain carries TRBV2 and TRBJ1-2; D is perhaps TRBD1 (6 bases). This CDR3 region has 15 residues. Looked up from germline, CDR1 is SNHLY and CDR2 is FYNNEI. V shed 5 bases and J shed 3 bases, with 16 bases lying between them. CDR3 loop: CASSRTDSLYYGYTF. The CDR3 nucleotides read TGTGCCAGCAGTCGGACGGACAGTCTTTACTATGGCTACACCTTC.

This clonotype was counted a single time. A clone one base away is much larger, so this may be a read error. In DNA, the CDR3 is TGTGCCATCAGTGACCCGGCCGGGAAGAACACTGAAGCTTCCTTT. Its translation is CAISDPAGKNTEASF. This chain joins TRBV10-3 and TRBJ1-1, with D uncertain. Germline values: CDR1 ENHRY, CDR2 SYGVKD. The CDR3 consists of 15 residues.

In the case of this clonotype: This could be a read error, since a much larger clone is one nucleotide away. V and J are TRBV7-9 and TRBJ2-5; TRBD1 aligns across 8 bases. V gave up 5 bases and J gave up 2 bases; unmatched junction bases: 10. This CDR3 is 16 amino acids long. In germline, CDR1 is SEHNR, CDR2 FQNEAQ (reference sequence). The chain's CDR3 is CASSRAGGFGQETQYF. CDR3 sequence (DNA): TGTGCCAGCAGCCGGGCAGGGGGCTTTGGGCAAGAGACCCAGTACTTC.

This clonotype was observed a few times. The V gene is TRBV5-1, the J gene TRBJ1-2; a possible D gene is TRBD1 (6 bases). CDR1 is SGHRS and CDR2 is YFSETQ in the germline V gene. This CDR3 has 14 amino acids. Trimming pared 4 bases from V and 7 bases from J, leaving 17 bases between. The CDR3 reads CASSATGQDSGYTF. Written as DNA, the CDR3 is TGCGCCAGCAGCGCAACGGGACAAGACAGTGGCTACACCTTC.

Of note for this clonotype: At one end, the junction sequence differs from germline, possibly due to a read error. This chain links TRBV18 with TRBJ1-1; the D gene is possibly TRBD1 (5 bases). The germline CDR1 and CDR2 sequences are KGHSH and LQKENI. The CDR3 loop spans 12 amino acids. DNA for the CDR3: TGTGCCGGCTCACCGACAGTAGATGAAGCTTTCTTT. Translating gives CAGSPTVDEAFF. Variable domain in full (rest from reference TRBV18 and TRBJ1-1): NAGVMQNPRHLVRRRGQEARLRCSPMKGHSHVYWYRQLPEEGLKFMVYLQKENIIDESGMPKERFSAEFPKEGPSILRIQQVVRGDSAAYFCAGSPTVDEAFFGQGTRLTVV.

The chain combines TRBV19 with TRBJ2-6; possibly TRBD1 for D (5 bases). The CDR3 totals 14 residues. V lost 9 bases and J 0 bases, leaving 9 bases between the germline ends. Germline values: CDR1 LNHDA, CDR2 SQIVND (reference sequence). CDR3 in amino acids: CASIRGSGANVLTF. The CDR3, as DNA: TGTGCCAGCATTAGGGGCTCTGGGGCCAACGTCCTGACTTTC.

Worth noting for this clonotype: This sequence may be a read error, since a much larger clone differs from it by one base. The V and J genes are TRBV3-1 and TRBJ1-6, with 7 bases fitting TRBD1. CDR1 and CDR2 from the germline V gene are LGHDT and YNNKEL (reference sequence). CDR3 size: 13 residues. The trim removed 8 bases at V and 7 bases at J, leaving 5 bases unmatched. CDR3 DNA: TGTGCCAGCTGTCAGGGACAGAATTCACCCCTCCACTTT. Its translation is CASCQGQNSPLHF.

Only a few counts were recorded for this clonotype. This chain links TRBV19 with TRBJ1-1, with D unclear. Between the trimmed V and J ends, which lost 3 bases and 0 bases, there was a span of 5 bases. Germline V gene lookup returns CDR1 LNHDA and CDR2 SQIVND (reference sequence). The CDR3 consists of 13 residues. CDR3 coding DNA: TGTGCCAGTAGTATCGATATGAACACTGAAGCTTTCTTT. It specifies CASSIDMNTEAFF.

Regarding this clonotype: The missing conserved phenylalanine or tryptophan at the end of this CDR3 makes a read error likely. The genes are TRBV10-1 and TRBJ2-7, with a possible D match to TRBD1 (6 bases). The CDR3 covers 16 residues. Deletions cut 8 bases from V and 0 bases from J, with 20 bases between. Germline loops: CDR1 WNHNN, CDR2 SYGVQD (reference sequence). CDR3 loop: CASGQETGTISYEQYL. CDR3 nucleotides: TGCGCCAGCGGTCAGGAGACAGGTACGATCTCCTACGAGCAGTACTTA.

This clonotype appeared a single time. This rearrangement joins TRBV7-2 to TRBJ2-3; the D gene could be TRBD1 or TRBD2 (7 bases each). This CDR3 spans 15 amino acids. From germline, CDR1 is SGHTA and CDR2 FQGNSA. V was cut by 4 bases and J by 7 bases, with 18 bases left in between. The CDR3, as DNA: TGTGCCAGCAGCTCCCAGGGGGGGGGGCAGTATACGCAGTATTTT. It specifies CASSSQGGGQYTQYF.

Turning to this clonotype: A much larger clone lies one base from this, so it may be a read error. The chain links TRBV6-5 to TRBJ1-6; maybe TRBD1 (6 bases). V shed 4 bases and J shed 7 bases, with 14 bases lying between them. Germline-derived CDR1 and CDR2 are MNHEY and SVGAGI. CDR3 size: 15 residues. CDR3 coding DNA: TGTGCCAGCAGTTCCTACCAGGGGAGGAATTCACCCCTCCACTTT. This gives the protein CASSSYQGRNSPLHF.

The genes are TRBV14 and TRBJ2-6, with D maybe TRBD1 (5 bases). V was pared by 3 bases and J by 2 bases, with 11 bases between. Germline-derived CDR1 and CDR2 are SGHDN and FVKESK. The CDR3 runs to 16 residues. The CDR3 sequence is CASSHLRVPGANVLTF. CDR3 nucleotide sequence: TGTGCCAGCAGCCATCTCAGGGTCCCTGGGGCCAACGTCCTGACTTTC.

This clonotype occurred a few times. The chain employs TRBV6-2 or TRBV6-3 and TRBJ1-5; no reliable D call. Looked up from germline, CDR1 is MNHEY and CDR2 is SVGEGT. This CDR3 spans 13 amino acids. Trimming took 2 bases from V and 4 from J, leaving 6 bases between them. Here the CDR3 reads CASSYVGNQPQHF. CDR3 DNA: TGTGCCAGCAGTTACGTTGGGAATCAGCCCCAGCATTTT.

The V call is TRBV6-4, the J call TRBJ1-4; D is ambiguous. Per the germline V gene, CDR1 is MRHNA and CDR2 is SNTAGT. This CDR3 has 13 residues. Trimming stripped 4 bases from V and 3 bases from J, with 6 bases between. The CDR3 sequence: CASSVYPNEKLFF. CDR3 nucleotide sequence: TGTGCCAGCAGTGTTTACCCTAATGAAAAACTGTTTTTT.

The table lists this clonotype with many counts. The chain is built from TRBV7-9 and TRBJ1-6; TRBD1 is a possible D gene (5 bases). The CDR3 totals 13 residues. Trimming cost V 7 bases and J 7 bases, with 11 bases left between them. The germline V gene encodes CDR1 SEHNR and CDR2 FQNEAQ (reference sequence). The CDR3: CASTQGGNSPLHF. CDR3 nucleotide sequence: TGTGCCAGCACCCAGGGAGGGAATTCACCCCTCCACTTT.

In its sample, this clonotype was seen a few times. Here the CDR3 DNA reads TGCAGTGCTAGAATGGCGTCATCCTACGAGCAGTACTTC. This sequence encodes CSARMASSYEQYF. The chain is built from TRBV20-1 and TRBJ2-7; unclear D gene. The CDR3 runs 13 residues. Germline V gene lookup returns CDR1 DFQATT and CDR2 SNEGSKA (reference sequence). Trimming removed 2 bases at V and 1 base at J, with 9 bases between.

This clonotype has at least ten counts. The chain links TRBV6-5 to TRBJ2-7; D is uncertain. The length of the CDR3 is 10 residues. Germline assignment: CDR1 MNHEY and CDR2 SVGAGI. Between the trimmed V and J ends, which lost 10 bases and 5 bases, there was a span of 9 bases. DNA for the CDR3: TGTGCCACCATTCTACACGAGCAGTACTTC. It codes for CATILHEQYF.

This clonotype was seen a handful of times. The gene calls are TRBV19 and TRBJ1-4; weak D call: TRBD1 (6 bases). V lost 9 bases to trimming and J lost 8 bases, with 19 bases between them. The germline gives CDR1 LNHDA, CDR2 SQIVND (reference sequence). The CDR3 is made up of 14 amino acids. In DNA form, the CDR3 reads TGTGCCAGCGATCCGGGGGCGTTATACGAAAAACTGTTTTTT. It codes for CASDPGALYEKLFF.

This clonotype was seen repeatedly, ten times or more. This chain uses TRBV7-4 with TRBJ1-1; no clear D. The V gene's germline CDR1 is SGHVT and CDR2 SQSDAQ. V was shortened by 5 bases and J by 0 bases, with 10 bases between the two germline ends. The CDR3 length is 14 residues. CDR3 in amino acids: CASSGDNLNTEAFF. CDR3 nucleotide sequence: TGTGCCAGCAGCGGAGACAACTTGAACACTGAAGCTTTCTTT.

As regards this clonotype: This could be a read error, since a much larger clone is one nucleotide away. This sequence joins TRBV20-1 and TRBJ2-5; D is perhaps TRBD2 (6 bases). Germline V lookup: CDR1 DFQATT, CDR2 SNEGSKA (reference sequence). Trimming took off 2 bases at V and 2 bases at J, with 12 bases between the two ends. The CDR3 covers 14 residues. This CDR3 is CSARPLASQETQYF. DNA for the CDR3: TGCAGTGCTAGACCTCTAGCGTCACAAGAGACCCAGTACTTC.